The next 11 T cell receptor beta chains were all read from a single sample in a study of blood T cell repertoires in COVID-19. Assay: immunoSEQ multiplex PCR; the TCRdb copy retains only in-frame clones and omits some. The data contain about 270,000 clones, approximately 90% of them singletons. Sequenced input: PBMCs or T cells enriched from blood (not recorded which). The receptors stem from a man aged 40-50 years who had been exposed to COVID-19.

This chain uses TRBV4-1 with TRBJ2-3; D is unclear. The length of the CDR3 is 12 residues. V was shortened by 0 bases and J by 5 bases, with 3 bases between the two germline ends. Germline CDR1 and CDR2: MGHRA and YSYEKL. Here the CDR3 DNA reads TGCGCCAGCAGCCAAGACCAAGATACGCAGTATTTT. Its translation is CASSQDQDTQYF.

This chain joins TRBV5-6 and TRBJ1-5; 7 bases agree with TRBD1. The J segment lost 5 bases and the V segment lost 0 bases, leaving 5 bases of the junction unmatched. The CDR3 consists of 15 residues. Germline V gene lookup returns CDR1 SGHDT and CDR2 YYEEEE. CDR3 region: CASSLGTGVDQPQHF. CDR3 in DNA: TGTGCCAGCAGCTTGGGAACAGGGGTCGATCAGCCCCAGCATTTT.

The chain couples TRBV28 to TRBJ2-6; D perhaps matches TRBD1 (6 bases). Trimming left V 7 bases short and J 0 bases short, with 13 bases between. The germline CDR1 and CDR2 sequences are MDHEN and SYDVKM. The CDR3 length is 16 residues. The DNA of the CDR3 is TGTGCCAGCACCTTGACAGGCACCTCTGGGGCCAACGTCCTGACTTTC. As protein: CASTLTGTSGANVLTF.

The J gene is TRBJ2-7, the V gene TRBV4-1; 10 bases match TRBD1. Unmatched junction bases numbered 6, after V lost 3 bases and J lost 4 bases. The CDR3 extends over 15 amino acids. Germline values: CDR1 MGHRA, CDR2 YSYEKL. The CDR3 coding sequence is TGCGCCAGCAGCCATAACCCGGGACAGGGGTACGAGCAGTACTTC. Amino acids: CASSHNPGQGYEQYF.

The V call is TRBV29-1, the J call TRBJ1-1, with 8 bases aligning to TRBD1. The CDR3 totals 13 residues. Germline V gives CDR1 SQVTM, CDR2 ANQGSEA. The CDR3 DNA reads TGCAGTGAACAGGGGGTCGGGTATGGTGAAGCTTTCTTT. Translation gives CSEQGVGYGEAFF. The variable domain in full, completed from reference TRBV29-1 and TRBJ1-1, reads SAVISQKPSRDICQRGTSLTIQCQVDSQVTMMFWYRQQPGQSLTLIATANQGSEATYESGFVIDKFPISRPNLTFSTLTVSNMSPEDSSIYLCSEQGVGYGEAFFGQGTRLTVV.

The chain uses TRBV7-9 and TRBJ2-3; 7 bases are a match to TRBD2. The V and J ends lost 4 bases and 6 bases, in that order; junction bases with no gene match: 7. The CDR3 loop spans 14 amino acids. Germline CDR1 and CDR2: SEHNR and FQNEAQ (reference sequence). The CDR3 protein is CASSSRGLVDTQYF. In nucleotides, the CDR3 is TGTGCCAGCAGCTCGAGAGGACTAGTCGATACGCAGTATTTT.

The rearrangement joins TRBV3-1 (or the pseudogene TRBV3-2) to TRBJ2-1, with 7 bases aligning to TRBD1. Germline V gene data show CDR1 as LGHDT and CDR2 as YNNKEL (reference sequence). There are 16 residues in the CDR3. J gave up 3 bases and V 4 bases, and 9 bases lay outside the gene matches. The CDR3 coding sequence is TGTGCCAGCAGCCCCCCAACAGGGGTGGGCTACAATGAGCAGTTCTTC. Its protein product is CASSPPTGVGYNEQFF.

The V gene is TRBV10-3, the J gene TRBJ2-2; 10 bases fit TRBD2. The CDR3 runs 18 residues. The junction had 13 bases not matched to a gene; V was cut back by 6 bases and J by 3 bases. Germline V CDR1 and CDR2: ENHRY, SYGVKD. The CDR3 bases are TGTGCCATCAGATTGAGGACTAGCGGCACAGGGGACACCGGGGAGCTGTTTTTT. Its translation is CAIRLRTSGTGDTGELFF.

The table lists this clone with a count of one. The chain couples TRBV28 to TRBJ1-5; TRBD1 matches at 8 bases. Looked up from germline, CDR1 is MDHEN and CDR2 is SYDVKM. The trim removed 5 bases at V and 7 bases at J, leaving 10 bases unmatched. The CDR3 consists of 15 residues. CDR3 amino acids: CASSPSDRVNQPQHF. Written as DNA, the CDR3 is TGTGCCAGCAGTCCGTCGGACAGGGTCAACCAGCCCCAGCATTTT.

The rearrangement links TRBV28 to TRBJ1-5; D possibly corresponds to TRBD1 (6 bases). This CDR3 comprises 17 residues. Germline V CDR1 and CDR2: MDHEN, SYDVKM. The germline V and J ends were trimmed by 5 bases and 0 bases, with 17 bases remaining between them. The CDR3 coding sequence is TGTGCCAGCAGTACGAAACTACAGGGATATAGCAATCAGCCCCAGCATTTT. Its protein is CASSTKLQGYSNQPQHF.

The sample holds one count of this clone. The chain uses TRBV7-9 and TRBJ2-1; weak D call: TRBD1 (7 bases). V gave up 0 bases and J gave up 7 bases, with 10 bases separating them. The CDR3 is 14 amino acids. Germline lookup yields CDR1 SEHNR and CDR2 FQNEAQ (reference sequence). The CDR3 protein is CASSLAAGGNEQFF. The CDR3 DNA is TGTGCCAGCAGCTTAGCGGCAGGGGGGAATGAGCAGTTCTTC.